The 25 T cell receptor beta chains listed next were all sequenced from one sample in a study of blood T cell repertoires in COVID-19. Data came from immunoSEQ multiplex PCR; TCRdb stores just in-frame clones and leaves some out. The top ten clones hold roughly 3.2% of a sample with roughly 500,000 clones, around 85% of them seen once. The source material was peripheral blood. The receptors stem from a human donor in a cohort sampled during active COVID-19.

The chain joins TRBV19 to TRBJ1-3; TRBD1 is a possible D gene (5 bases). V dropped 8 bases and J dropped 4 bases, with 9 bases sitting between them. The CDR3 is 12 amino acids. Per germline, CDR1 LNHDA and CDR2 SQIVND (reference sequence). The CDR3 region has the DNA TGTGCCAGTTCGACAGCGGGAAACACCATATATTTT. Translated: CASSTAGNTIYF.

This chain connects TRBV9 to TRBJ2-5; D call uncertain. This CDR3 is built from 13 residues. Trimming removed 0 bases at V and 1 base at J, with 4 bases between. CDR1 is SGDLS, CDR2 YYNGEE, per germline. CDR3 in amino acids: CASSVAPQETQYF. CDR3 coding DNA: TGTGCCAGCAGCGTAGCTCCCCAAGAGACCCAGTACTTC.

This chain links TRBV30 with TRBJ2-5; D might be TRBD2 (5 bases). V gave up 3 bases and J gave up 0 bases, with 8 bases separating them. CDR3 length: 13 residues. Germline values: CDR1 GTSNPN, CDR2 SVGIG (reference sequence). The DNA of the CDR3 is TGTGCCTGGAGACAGCGGAACCAAGAGACCCAGTACTTC. This gives the protein CAWRQRNQETQYF.

The chain joins TRBV6-5 to TRBJ2-2; 13 bases map to TRBD2. This CDR3 comprises 15 residues. CDR1 MNHEY and CDR2 SVGAGI come from the germline V gene. The V gene end was trimmed by 6 bases and the J gene end by 6 bases; junction bases not matched to a gene: 4. The CDR3 is CASSYTSGRAGELFF. DNA for the CDR3: TGTGCCAGCAGCTACACTAGCGGGAGGGCCGGGGAGCTGTTTTTT.

The rearrangement joins TRBV6-2 or TRBV6-3 to TRBJ2-7; 10 bases are shared with TRBD2. J gave up 6 bases and V 5 bases, and 10 bases lay outside the gene matches. The germline gives CDR1 MNHEY, CDR2 SVGEGT. CDR3 size: 15 residues. The CDR3 nucleotides are TGTGCCAGCAGTGAGGGACTAGCGCGAATCGGCGAGCAGTACTTC. This sequence encodes CASSEGLARIGEQYF.

The rearrangement links TRBV4-3 to TRBJ2-7; possibly TRBD2 for D (6 bases). CDR3 length equals 16 residues. V was clipped by 3 bases and J by 1 base, with 16 bases between them. Germline loops: CDR1 LGHNA, CDR2 YSLEER. The CDR3 region has the DNA TGCGCCAGCAGCCAGGAGCCACAGGCGGGATCCTACGAGCAGTACTTC. Its translation is CASSQEPQAGSYEQYF.

This clone showed up just once. V usage is TRBV7-2 and J usage is TRBJ2-3; TRBD1 matches 9 bases. CDR1 is SGHTA and CDR2 is FQGNSA in the germline V gene. This CDR3 is 16 amino acids long. The V and J ends lost 5 bases and 0 bases, in that order; junction bases with no gene match: 6. The CDR3 DNA reads TGTGCCAGCAGCCTGGCACAGGGGGCTAGCACAGATACGCAGTATTTT. This encodes CASSLAQGASTDTQYF.

J is TRBJ2-7 and V is TRBV28, with TRBD2 matching over 8 bases. The germline V gene has CDR1 MDHEN and CDR2 SYDVKM. The CDR3 has 15 residues. Losses at the gene ends were 7 bases for V and 10 bases for J; bases not matched to a gene: 18. The CDR3 sequence is CASISPGLGAAEQYF. The CDR3 coding sequence is TGTGCCAGCATCTCTCCGGGACTAGGAGCCGCGGAACAGTACTTC. The full variable domain, completed using reference TRBV28 and TRBJ2-7, is DVKVTQSSRYLVKRTGEKVFLECVQDMDHENMFWYRQDPGLGLRLIYFSYDVKMKEKGDIPEGYSVSREKKERFSLILESASTNQTSMYLCASISPGLGAAEQYFGPGTRLTVT.

The chain uses TRBV30 and TRBJ2-3; 9 bases map to TRBD2. J was trimmed by 2 bases and V by 3 bases; bases with no gene match: 3. This CDR3 is 14 amino acids long. CDR1 is GTSNPN and CDR2 is SVGIG in the germline V gene (reference sequence). CDR3 coding DNA: TGTGCCTGGAGACCTAGCGGGAACACAGATACGCAGTATTTT. Its translation is CAWRPSGNTDTQYF.

CDR3 sequence reads: CASSQVYGKLFF. Here the CDR3 DNA reads TGCGCCAGCAGCCAAGTCTACGGAAAACTGTTTTTT. The chain joins TRBV4-1 to TRBJ1-4; D is uncertain. V was pared by 1 base and J by 10 bases, with 7 bases between. The germline gives CDR1 MGHRA, CDR2 YSYEKL. CDR3 length: 12 residues.

This chain uses TRBV5-1 with TRBJ2-3; D unclear. Trimming shortened V by 2 bases and J by 0 bases, and 7 bases separated the two germline ends. CDR3 length: 14 residues. In germline, CDR1 is SGHRS, CDR2 YFSETQ. CDR3 DNA: TGCGCCAGCAGCTTAATCGGGAGCACAGATACGCAGTATTTT. Protein: CASSLIGSTDTQYF.

The chain carries TRBV7-6 and TRBJ1-6, with TRBD1 matching over 7 bases. Germline loops: CDR1 SGHVS, CDR2 FNYEAQ. V lost 5 bases and J lost 4; bases outside the gene matches: 8. The length of the CDR3 is 16 residues. DNA for the CDR3: TGTGCCAGCAGCCACCCCGGGACAGATTATAATTCACCCCTCCACTTT. Translation: CASSHPGTDYNSPLHF.

CDR3 nucleotides: TGTGCCAGCAGCTTAGCGACTTTATCCCCAGGGGGGTTCCACGAGCAGTACTTC. Its protein product is CASSLATLSPGGFHEQYF. This rearrangement joins TRBV7-8 to TRBJ2-7; tentative D call: TRBD1 (7 bases). This CDR3 comprises 18 residues. V gave up 0 bases and J gave up 5 bases, with 23 bases separating them. Germline CDR1 is SGHVS and CDR2 is FQNEAQ.

V is TRBV5-1 and J is TRBJ2-7; 7 bases map to TRBD1. The J segment lost 5 bases and the V segment lost 0 bases, leaving 5 bases of the junction unmatched. CDR1 is SGHRS and CDR2 is YFSETQ in the germline V gene. This CDR3 comprises 14 residues. The CDR3 sequence: CASSLDDRADEQYF. The CDR3 DNA reads TGCGCCAGCAGCTTGGACGACAGGGCGGACGAGCAGTACTTC.

This chain connects TRBV7-2 to TRBJ2-5, with D possibly matching TRBD1 (6 bases). V dropped 1 base and J dropped 2 bases, with 11 bases sitting between them. CDR3 length equals 15 residues. Per the germline V gene, CDR1 is SGHTA and CDR2 is FQGNSA. CDR3 sequence reads: CASSLDWGQQETQYF. The CDR3 coding sequence is TGTGCCAGCAGCTTAGACTGGGGACAACAAGAGACCCAGTACTTC.

This chain links TRBV30 with TRBJ1-2; 7 nucleotides agree with TRBD1. Germline CDR1 and CDR2: GTSNPN and SVGIG (reference sequence). V trimming: 0 bases; J trimming: 4 bases; junction bases outside the gene matches: 8. The CDR3 length is 15 residues. The DNA of the CDR3 is TGTGCCTGGAGTGTCGGGCAGGGGGTTGCCTATGGCTACACCTTC. Encoded protein: CAWSVGQGVAYGYTF.

V is TRBV5-1 and J is TRBJ1-1; 7 bases fit TRBD1. With V trimmed by 0 bases and J by 7 bases, 18 bases remained unmatched. CDR3 length: 18 amino acids. Per the germline V gene, CDR1 is SGHRS and CDR2 is YFSETQ. The CDR3 here is CASSLAGRQGQGQREAFF. CDR3 bases: TGCGCCAGCAGCTTGGCCGGGAGACAGGGCCAGGGCCAACGTGAAGCTTTCTTT.

The chain combines TRBV19 with TRBJ2-7, with 8 positions matching TRBD2. CDR3 length: 15 residues. With 4 bases clipped from V and 2 bases from J, the junction kept 7 bases outside the gene matches. The germline V gene has CDR1 LNHDA and CDR2 SQIVND (reference sequence). The CDR3 DNA sequence: TGTGCCAGTAGTAACGGACTAGCCCGAACCTACGAGCAGTACTTC. This gives the protein CASSNGLARTYEQYF.

The V and J genes are TRBV7-2 and TRBJ1-6; D is perhaps TRBD1 (6 bases). Between the trimmed V and J ends, which lost 1 base and 10 bases, there was a span of 14 bases. Germline CDR1 is SGHTA and CDR2 is FQGNSA. This CDR3 has 15 amino acids. The CDR3 loop is CASSLVSGEGSPLHF. CDR3 nucleotides: TGTGCCAGCAGCTTAGTTTCAGGGGAGGGGTCACCCCTCCACTTT.

This sequence joins TRBV7-3 and TRBJ2-1; weak D call: TRBD2 (6 bases). Germline-derived CDR1 and CDR2 are SGHTA and FQGTGA. V shed 5 bases and J shed 9 bases, with 11 bases lying between them. The length of the CDR3 is 12 residues. CDR3 sequence reads: CASSQFGGEQFF. DNA for the CDR3: TGTGCCAGCAGCCAATTCGGGGGTGAGCAGTTCTTC.

This sequence joins TRBV4-2 and TRBJ2-7, with TRBD2 matching over 14 bases. The CDR3 covers 15 residues. From germline, CDR1 is LGHNA and CDR2 YNFKEQ. Losses at the gene ends were 5 bases for V and 11 bases for J; bases not matched to a gene: 11. The CDR3 protein is CASSFNSGTSGSEYF. CDR3 nucleotide sequence: TGTGCCAGCAGCTTCAACTCCGGGACTAGCGGGAGCGAGTACTTC.

The chain uses TRBV3-1 (or the pseudogene TRBV3-2) and TRBJ1-2; D perhaps matches TRBD1 (6 bases). Germline CDR1 reads LGHDT; CDR2 reads YNNKEL (reference sequence). CDR3 length: 15 amino acids. V was shortened by 2 bases and J by 8 bases, with 18 bases between the two germline ends. The CDR3 DNA reads TGTGCCAGCAGCCAAACGGGACACTACGAGGCGGGCTACACCTTC. It specifies CASSQTGHYEAGYTF.

V is TRBV27 and J is TRBJ1-3, with D perhaps TRBD1 (5 bases). Germline CDR1 is MNHEY and CDR2 is SMNVEV (reference sequence). The germline V and J ends were trimmed by 6 bases and 2 bases, with 14 bases remaining between them. The CDR3 runs 15 residues. CDR3 sequence (DNA): TGTGCCAGCAGCCCCGTACGGGGGACTGGAAACACCATATATTTT. Translating gives CASSPVRGTGNTIYF.

The CDR3 reads CSARDSFSLHF. Written as DNA, the CDR3 is TGCAGTGCAAGGGACTCTTTTTCCCTCCACTTT. The rearrangement joins TRBV20-1 to TRBJ1-6, with D possibly matching TRBD1 (5 bases). CDR3 size: 11 residues. Germline lookup yields CDR1 DFQATT and CDR2 SNEGSKA (reference sequence). Between the trimmed V and J ends, which lost 6 bases and 14 bases, there was a span of 14 bases.

This chain uses TRBV5-6 with TRBJ2-3; D may be TRBD2 (5 bases). CDR3 length: 15 amino acids. V was cut by 4 bases and J by 4 bases, with 16 bases left in between. CDR1 is SGHDT, CDR2 YYEEEE, per germline. The CDR3 nucleotides are TGTGCCAGCAGCCGCGGACCGGCGGGTGCAGATACGCAGTATTTT. As protein: CASSRGPAGADTQYF.